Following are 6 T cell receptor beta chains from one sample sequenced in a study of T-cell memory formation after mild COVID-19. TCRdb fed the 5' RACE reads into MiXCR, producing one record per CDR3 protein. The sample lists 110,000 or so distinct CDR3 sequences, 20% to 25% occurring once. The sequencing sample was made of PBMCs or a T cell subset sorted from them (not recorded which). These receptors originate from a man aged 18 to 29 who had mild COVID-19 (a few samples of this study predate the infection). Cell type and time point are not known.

DNA of the CDR3: TGTGCCAGCACGTCGTGGGCTGGGGGTGAAAAACTGTTTTTT. Its translation: CASTSWAGGEKLFF. The chain has TRBV12-3 or TRBV12-4 and TRBJ1-4, with TRBD1 as a possible D gene (5 bases). The V and J ends lost 7 bases and 7 bases respectively, with 16 bases between them. The CDR3 is made up of 14 amino acids.

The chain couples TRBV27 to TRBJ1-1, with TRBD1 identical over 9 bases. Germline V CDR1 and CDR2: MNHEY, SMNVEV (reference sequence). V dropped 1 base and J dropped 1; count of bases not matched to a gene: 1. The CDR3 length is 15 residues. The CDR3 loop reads CASSLWGQGNTEAFF. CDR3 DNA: TGTGCCAGCAGTTTATGGGGACAGGGGAACACTGAAGCTTTCTTT.

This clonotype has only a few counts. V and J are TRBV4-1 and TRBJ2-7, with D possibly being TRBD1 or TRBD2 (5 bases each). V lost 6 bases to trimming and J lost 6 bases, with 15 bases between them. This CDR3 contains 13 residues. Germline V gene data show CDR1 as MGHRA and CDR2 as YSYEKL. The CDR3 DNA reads TGCGCCAGCAGTCCCGGGACCCGACTCGAGCAGTACTTC. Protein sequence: CASSPGTRLEQYF.

The CDR3: CASSWDSITNTGELFF. CDR3 nucleotide sequence: TGTGCCAGCAGCTGGGACTCTATAACCAACACCGGGGAGCTGTTTTTT. This chain links TRBV13 with TRBJ2-2; a weak D match, TRBD2 (6 bases). Germline V lookup: CDR1 PRHDT, CDR2 FYEKMQ (reference sequence). CDR3 length: 16 residues. Trimming left V 4 bases short and J 2 bases short, with 14 bases between.

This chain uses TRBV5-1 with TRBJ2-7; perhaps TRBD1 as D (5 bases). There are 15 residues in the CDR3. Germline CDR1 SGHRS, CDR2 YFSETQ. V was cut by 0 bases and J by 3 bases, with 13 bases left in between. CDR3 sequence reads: CASSLALGQGYEQYV. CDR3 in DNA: TGCGCCAGCAGCTTGGCCCTAGGTCAGGGCTACGAGCAGTACGTC.

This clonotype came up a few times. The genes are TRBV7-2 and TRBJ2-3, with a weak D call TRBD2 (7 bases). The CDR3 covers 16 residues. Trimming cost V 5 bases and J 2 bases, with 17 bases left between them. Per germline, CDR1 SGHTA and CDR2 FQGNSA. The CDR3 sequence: CASSINGGPYTDTQYF. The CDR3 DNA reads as TGTGCCAGCAGCATTAACGGGGGGCCCTACACAGATACGCAGTATTTT. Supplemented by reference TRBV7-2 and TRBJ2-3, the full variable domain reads GAGVSQSPSNKVTEKGKDVELRCDPISGHTALYWYRQSLGQGLEFLIYFQGNSAPDKSGLPSDRFSAERTGGSVSTLTIQRTQQEDSAVYLCASSINGGPYTDTQYFGPGTRLTVL.